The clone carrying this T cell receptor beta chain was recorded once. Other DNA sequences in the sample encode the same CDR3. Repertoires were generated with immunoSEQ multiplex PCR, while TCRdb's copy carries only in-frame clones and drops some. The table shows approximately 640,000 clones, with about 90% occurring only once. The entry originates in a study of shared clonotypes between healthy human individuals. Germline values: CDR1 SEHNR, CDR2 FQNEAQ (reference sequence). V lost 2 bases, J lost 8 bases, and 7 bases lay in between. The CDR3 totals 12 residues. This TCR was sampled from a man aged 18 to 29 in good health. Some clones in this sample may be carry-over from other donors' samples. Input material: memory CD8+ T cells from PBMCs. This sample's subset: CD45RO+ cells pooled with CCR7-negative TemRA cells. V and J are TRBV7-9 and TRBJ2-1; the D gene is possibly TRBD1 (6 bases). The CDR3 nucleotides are TGTGCCAGCAGCTTACCAGGGGATGAGCAGTTCTTC. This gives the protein CASSLPGDEQFF.